The T cell receptor (beta chain) described here comes from a study of shared clonotypes between healthy human individuals. Deletions cut 2 bases from V and 4 bases from J, with 7 bases between. The length of the CDR3 is 13 residues. From germline, CDR1 is PRHDT and CDR2 FYEKMQ (reference sequence). In its sample, this clone was seen once. This sequence may be a read error, since a much larger clone differs from it by one base. Other DNA sequences in this specimen translate into the identical CDR3. It was 200 ng DNA, around 32,000 T cell genomes, that sorted-subset replicate PCRs used. The assay was immunoSEQ multiplex PCR, and TCRdb's table has in-frame clones only and misses some. The data contain nearly 1,000,000 clones, 70% to 85% of them seen just once; the ten biggest clones take up nearly 1.5%.

The rearrangement uses TRBV13 and TRBJ2-3; D not certain. The sequencing input was memory CD4+ T cells sorted from blood. Subset given: CD45RA-negative fraction. This sequence originates from a man younger than 30 in good health. Written as DNA, the CDR3 is TGTGCCAGCAGCTTAAGGGCCCCAGATACGCAGTATTTT. It specifies CASSLRAPDTQYF. Full variable domain (remainder filled in from reference TRBV13 and TRBJ2-3): AAGVIQSPRHLIKEKRETATLKCYPIPRHDTVYWYQQGPGQDPQFLISFYEKMQSDKGSIPDRFSAQQFSDYHSELNMSSLELGDSALYFCASSLRAPDTQYFGPGTRLTVL.